The T cell receptor beta chain under discussion was sequenced for a study of cytomegalovirus exposure and HLA in healthy donors. With 2 bases removed from V and 2 bases from J, the gap between germline ends came to 5 bases. The CDR3 is 13 residues long. From germline, CDR1 is SGHVS and CDR2 FNYEAQ. The donors were in the 120-subject validation cohort; that cohort was separate from the roughly 680-subject first cohort. TCRdb keeps only in-frame clones here, not all; method: immunoSEQ multiplex PCR. The sample lists about 140,000 clones; roughly 90% were seen once. Input material: PBMCs. The V and J genes are TRBV7-6 and TRBJ2-3; unclear D gene. This receptor was taken from a man in his late teens or twenties in good health and CMV-seronegative. CDR3 loop: CASSLSPTDTQYF. The CDR3 DNA follows: TGTGCCAGCAGCTTATCTCCCACAGATACGCAGTATTTT.